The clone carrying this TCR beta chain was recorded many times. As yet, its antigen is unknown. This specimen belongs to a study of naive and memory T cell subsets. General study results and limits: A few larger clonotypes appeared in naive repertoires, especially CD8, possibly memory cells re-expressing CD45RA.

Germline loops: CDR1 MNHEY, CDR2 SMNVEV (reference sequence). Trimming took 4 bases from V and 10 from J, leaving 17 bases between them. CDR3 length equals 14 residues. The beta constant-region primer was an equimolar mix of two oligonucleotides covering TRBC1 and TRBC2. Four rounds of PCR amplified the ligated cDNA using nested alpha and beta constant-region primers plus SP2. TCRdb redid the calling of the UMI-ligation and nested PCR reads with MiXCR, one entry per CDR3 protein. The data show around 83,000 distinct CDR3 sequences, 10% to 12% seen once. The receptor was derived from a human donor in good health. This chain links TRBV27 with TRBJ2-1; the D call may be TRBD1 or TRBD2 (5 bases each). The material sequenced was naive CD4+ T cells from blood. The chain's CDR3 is CASSSAGTPSEQFF. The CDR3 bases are TGTGCCAGCAGTTCGGCCGGGACCCCAAGCGAGCAGTTCTTC.